This TCR beta chain was found in a study of post-analysis software for immune sequencing data. Points on this clonotype: The antigen remains unidentified.

The study's findings and limits: With F measure, samples from one preparation batch clustered together strongly. Multiple sclerosis patients had significantly lower normalized Chao1 diversity than controls. TRBV5-6, TRBV5-1 and TRBV20-1 belonged to a set of about five TRBV segments that were more frequent in patients than controls.

The ends were cut back, 2 bases at V and 2 bases at J, with 6 bases in the middle. The germline V gene encodes CDR1 DFQATT and CDR2 SNEGSKA (reference sequence). This CDR3 comprises 12 residues. TCR beta cDNA libraries had unique molecular identifiers. TCRdb reprocessed the PCR reads via MiXCR and lists one record per CDR3 protein. The table has roughly 670,000 distinct CDR3 sequences, approximately 59% seen once. Sample: blood. V and J are TRBV20-1 and TRBJ2-5; D ambiguous. This receptor was obtained from a girl aged 2 to 10 with multiple sclerosis. The CDR3 loop is CSARFRQETQYF. In DNA form, the CDR3 reads TGCAGTGCTAGATTTCGTCAAGAGACCCAGTACTTC.